A single sample gave rise to the 10 T cell receptor beta chains below, sequenced in a study of regulatory T cells in long-lasting Graves disease. To make TCR beta libraries, researchers used iRepertoire HTBI primers and Arm-PCR of CDR3 regions. One entry per CDR3 protein results from TCRdb running MiXCR on the multiplex PCR reads. The sample lists hundreds of thousands of distinct CDR3 sequences, 21% occurring once. Time point given: persistent/refractory GD, antithyroid drugs over 5 years with positive TRAb. RNA isolated from PBMCs was used to make the TCR library. The sequencing here drew on peripheral blood mononuclear cells (PBMCs), taken when the disease was refractory, from a patient treated with antithyroid drugs. These receptors all stem from a female donor with Graves disease.

This clonotype was counted once. The chain employs TRBV3-1 and TRBJ2-1, with TRBD2 as a possible D gene (6 bases). CDR3 size: 16 residues. Per germline, CDR1 LGHDT and CDR2 YNNKEL (reference sequence). Trimming took 0 bases from V and 5 from J, leaving 14 bases between them. In nucleotides, the CDR3 is TGTGCCAGCAGCCAAGAAGGAGGGAGTGGGGACAATGAGCAGTTCTTC. This codes for CASSQEGGSGDNEQFF.

The chain joins TRBV5-4 to TRBJ2-6; the D call may be TRBD1 or TRBD2 (6 bases each). In germline, CDR1 is SGHNT, CDR2 YYREEE (reference sequence). The V end lost 2 bases, the J end lost 0 bases, and 12 bases lay between the germline ends. The length of the CDR3 is 17 residues. CDR3 protein: CASSFGGRSSGANVLTF. The CDR3 region has the DNA TGTGCCAGCAGCTTTGGGGGGCGGAGCTCTGGGGCCAACGTCCTGACTTTC.

Only a few counts were recorded for this clonotype. The chain links TRBV29-1 to TRBJ2-5; D is tentatively TRBD1 or TRBD2 (6 bases each). Trimming cost V 4 bases and J 3 bases, with 12 bases left between them. The length of the CDR3 is 13 residues. The germline CDR1 and CDR2 sequences are SQVTM and ANQGSEA. The CDR3 DNA follows: TGCAGCGTTGCGTGGGGGGCTAAAGAGACCCAGTACTTC. It is translated as CSVAWGAKETQYF.

This clonotype has ten or more counts. V and J are TRBV6-1 and TRBJ1-2, with 9 bases aligning to TRBD1. This CDR3 is built from 15 residues. J was trimmed by 4 bases and V by 5 bases; bases with no gene match: 8. From germline, CDR1 is MNHNS and CDR2 SASEGT. The CDR3 DNA is TGTGCCAGCAGTCTTAGTCGGGACAGGGTCTATGGCTACACCTTC. This translates into CASSLSRDRVYGYTF.

This clonotype occurred many times. CDR3 loop: CASSLAGPYEQYF. The CDR3 region has the DNA TGTGCCAGCAGTTTGGCGGGGCCCTACGAGCAGTACTTC. This chain links TRBV12-3 or TRBV12-4 with TRBJ2-7; TRBD2 is a possible D gene (6 bases). The CDR3 covers 13 residues. The germline V and J ends were trimmed by 3 bases and 2 bases, with 8 bases remaining between them.

This rearrangement joins TRBV5-1 to TRBJ2-7; weak D call: TRBD1 (6 bases). In germline, CDR1 is SGHRS, CDR2 YFSETQ. V shed 0 bases and J shed 4 bases, with 11 bases lying between them. CDR3 length equals 14 residues. The CDR3 spells CASSLGTDPYEQYF. The CDR3 DNA follows: TGCGCCAGCAGCTTGGGGACAGATCCTTACGAGCAGTACTTC.

The rearrangement links TRBV15 to TRBJ1-5, with D hard to call. Looked up from germline, CDR1 is LNHNV and CDR2 is YYDKDF (reference sequence). Between the trimmed V and J ends, which lost 3 bases and 2 bases, there was a span of 8 bases. This CDR3 spans 14 amino acids. CDR3 nucleotides: TGTGCCACCAGCAGTACTACAGGCAATCAGCCCCAGCATTTT. As protein: CATSSTTGNQPQHF. Full variable domain (outside the CDR3, taken from reference TRBV15 and TRBJ1-5): DAMVIQNPRYQVTQFGKPVTLSCSQTLNHNVMYWYQQKSSQAPKLLFHYYDKDFNNEADTPDNFQSRRPNTSFCFLDIRSPGLGDTAMYLCATSSTTGNQPQHFGDGTRLSIL.

The chain carries TRBV19 and TRBJ2-2; D perhaps matches TRBD1 (5 bases). In germline, CDR1 is LNHDA, CDR2 SQIVND (reference sequence). This CDR3 is built from 14 residues. The germline V and J ends were trimmed by 8 bases and 2 bases, with 12 bases remaining between them. CDR3 protein: CASLGPRNTGELFF. The DNA for the CDR3 is TGTGCCAGTCTGGGGCCAAGAAACACCGGGGAGCTGTTTTTT.

This clonotype was seen at least ten times. The CDR3 here is CASSLARTDNYGYTF. The DNA of the CDR3 is TGTGCCAGCAGCTTAGCAAGGACAGATAACTATGGCTACACCTTC. The chain uses TRBV7-8 and TRBJ1-2; maybe TRBD1 (6 bases). This CDR3 region has 15 residues. CDR1 and CDR2 from the germline V gene are SGHVS and FQNEAQ. V shed 0 bases and J shed 1 base, with 9 bases lying between them.

The rearrangement links TRBV29-1 to TRBJ2-3; 10 bases line up with TRBD2. Per germline, CDR1 SQVTM and CDR2 ANQGSEA. Germline trimming cut 3 bases from V and 2 bases from J; bases unmatched to any gene: 11. The CDR3 has 17 residues. CDR3 nucleotide sequence: TGCAGCGTTGAGACCGGTTGGCTAGCGGGGGTCACAGATACGCAGTATTTT. Translated: CSVETGWLAGVTDTQYF.